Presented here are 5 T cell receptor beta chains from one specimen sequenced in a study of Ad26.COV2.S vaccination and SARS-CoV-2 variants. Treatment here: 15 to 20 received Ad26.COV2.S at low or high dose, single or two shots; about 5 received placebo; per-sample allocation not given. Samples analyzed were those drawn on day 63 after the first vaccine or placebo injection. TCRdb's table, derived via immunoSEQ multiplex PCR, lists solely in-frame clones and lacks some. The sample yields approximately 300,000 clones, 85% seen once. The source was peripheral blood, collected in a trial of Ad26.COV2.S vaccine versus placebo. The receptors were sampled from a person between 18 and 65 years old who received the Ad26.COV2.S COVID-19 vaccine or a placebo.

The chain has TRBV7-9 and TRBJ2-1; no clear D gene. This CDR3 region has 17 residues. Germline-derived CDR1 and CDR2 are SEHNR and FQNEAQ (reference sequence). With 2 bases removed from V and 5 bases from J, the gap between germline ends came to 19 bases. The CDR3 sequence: CASSLIYSRLSDNEQFF. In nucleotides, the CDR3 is TGTGCCAGCAGCTTAATCTATTCCCGCCTCTCGGACAATGAGCAGTTCTTC.

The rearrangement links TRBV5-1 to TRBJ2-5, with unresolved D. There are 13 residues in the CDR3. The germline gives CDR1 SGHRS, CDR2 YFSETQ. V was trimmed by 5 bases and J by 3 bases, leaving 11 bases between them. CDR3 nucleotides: TGCGCCAGCAGTGGTGGCAGGAAAGAGACCCAGTACTTC. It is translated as CASSGGRKETQYF.

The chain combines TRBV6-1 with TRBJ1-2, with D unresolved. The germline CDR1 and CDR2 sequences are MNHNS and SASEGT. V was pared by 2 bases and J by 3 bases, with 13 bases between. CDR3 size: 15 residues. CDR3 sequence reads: CASSELGSLDYGYTF. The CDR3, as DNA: TGTGCCAGCAGTGAATTGGGGAGCCTTGACTATGGCTACACCTTC.

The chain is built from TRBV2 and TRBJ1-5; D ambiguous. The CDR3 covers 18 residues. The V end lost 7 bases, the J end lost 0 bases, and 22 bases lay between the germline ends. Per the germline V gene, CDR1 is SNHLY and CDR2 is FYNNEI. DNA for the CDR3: TGTGCCAGCATGAGTAAGGTTGTGGGTGTATATAGCAATCAGCCCCAGCATTTT. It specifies CASMSKVVGVYSNQPQHF.

CDR3 sequence: CASSQDGHDPGPNQPQHF. CDR3 in DNA: TGCGCCAGCAGCCAAGACGGTCACGACCCCGGACCCAATCAGCCCCAGCATTTT. This chain connects TRBV4-1 to TRBJ1-5, with D hard to call. This CDR3 has 18 amino acids. Trimming removed 0 bases at V and 3 bases at J, with 18 bases between. Germline values: CDR1 MGHRA, CDR2 YSYEKL.